What follows describes a single T cell receptor beta chain. The target antigen is unknown. This entry comes from a study of T cell repertoires in cytomegalovirus infection. TCRdb called the reads again in MiXCR, with one record for every CDR3 protein. The profile shows roughly 800,000 distinct CDR3 sequences, under 35% of them singletons. Sequences were derived from cultured CD8+ T cells from PBMCs, sampled from culture after CMV antigen stimulation. This TCR was recovered from a human donor in good health (CMV status not recorded). Some clones in this sample may be carry-over from other donors' samples.

The CDR3 loop reads CASSWVPPNTGELFF. In DNA, the CDR3 is TGTGCCAGCAGTTGGGTTCCACCGAACACCGGGGAGCTGTTTTTT. The V call is TRBV6-2 or TRBV6-3, the J call TRBJ2-2, with D unclear. V dropped 4 bases and J dropped 0 bases, with 9 bases sitting between them. The CDR3 totals 15 residues. Germline values: CDR1 MNHEY, CDR2 SVGEGT.